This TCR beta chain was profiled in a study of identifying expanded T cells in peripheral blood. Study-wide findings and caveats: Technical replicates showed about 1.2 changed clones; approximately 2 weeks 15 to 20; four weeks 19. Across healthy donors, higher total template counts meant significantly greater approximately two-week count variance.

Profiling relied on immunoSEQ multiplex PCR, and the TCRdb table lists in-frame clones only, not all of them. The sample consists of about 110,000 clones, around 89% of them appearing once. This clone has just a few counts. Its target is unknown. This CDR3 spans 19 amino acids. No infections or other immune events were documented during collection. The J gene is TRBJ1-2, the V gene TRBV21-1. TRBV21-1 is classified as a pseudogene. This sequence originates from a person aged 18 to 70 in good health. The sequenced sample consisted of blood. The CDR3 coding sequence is TGTGCCAGCAGCAAAGATTCGATAAGGGTCAACCGATCTAACTATGGCTACACCTTC. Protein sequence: CASSKDSIRVNRSNYGYTF.